This T cell receptor (beta chain) was captured by sequencing in a study of tumor-infiltrating lymphocytes in primary liver carcinoma. Study-wide results and limits: Detection in all five tumor regions applied to only about 7.5-25% of top clones.

This clonotype was seen once. What it binds is not known. The junction shows a germline mismatch at one end, possibly a read error. The CDR3 has 14 residues. CDR1 is MGHRA, CDR2 YSYEKL, per germline. Co-extraction of both nucleic acids (RNA and DNA) used roughly 19-33 mg of unsorted bulk tissue. The researchers produced TCR beta cDNA from approximately 540 ng total RNA with a constant-region primer. Slightly modified ARM-PCR served as the procedure for the TCR beta libraries. These libraries came from three rounds of nested multiplex PCR. Running roughly 10 cycles apiece, the first two PCR rounds relied on TRBV1-TRBV30 forward primers together with a C-beta reverse primer. TCRdb re-derived calls from the multiplex PCR reads in MiXCR, one entry per CDR3 protein. The sample includes approximately 54,000 distinct CDR3 sequences, 70% to 80% of them seen just once.

Specimen: liver tumor tissue from sampling region 2. Subset described: tumor region T2, inferior pole. The clonotype was recovered from a man between 40 and 49 years old with primary liver carcinoma and hepatitis B virus infection. This chain uses TRBV4-1 with TRBJ1-3; no definite D call. CDR3 in DNA: TGCGTCAGCAGCCGTGGTAACTCTGGAAACGCCATATATTTT. Its translation: CVSSRGNSGNAIYF.